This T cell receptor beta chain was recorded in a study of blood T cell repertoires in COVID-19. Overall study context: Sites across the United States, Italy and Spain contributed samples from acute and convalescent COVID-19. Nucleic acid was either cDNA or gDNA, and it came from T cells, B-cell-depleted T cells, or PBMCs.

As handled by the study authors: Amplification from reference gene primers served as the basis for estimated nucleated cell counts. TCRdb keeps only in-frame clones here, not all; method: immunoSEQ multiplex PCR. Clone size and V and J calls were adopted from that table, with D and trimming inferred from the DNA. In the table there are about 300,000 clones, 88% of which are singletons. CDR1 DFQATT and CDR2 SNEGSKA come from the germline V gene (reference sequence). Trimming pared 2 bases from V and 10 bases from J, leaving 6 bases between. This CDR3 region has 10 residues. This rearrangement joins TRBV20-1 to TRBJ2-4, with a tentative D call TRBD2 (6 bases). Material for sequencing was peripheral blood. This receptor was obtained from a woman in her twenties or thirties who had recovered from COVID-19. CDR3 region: CSARREIQYF. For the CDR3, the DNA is TGCAGTGCTAGACGGGAGATTCAGTACTTC.